This T cell receptor beta chain was captured by sequencing in a study of blood T cell repertoires in COVID-19. Study context: Sites across the United States, Italy and Spain contributed samples from acute and convalescent COVID-19. T cells, B-cell-depleted T cells, or PBMCs provided the cDNA or gDNA that served as material.

Original methodology: Amplification from reference gene primers served as the basis for estimated nucleated cell counts. Measured with immunoSEQ multiplex PCR; TCRdb has only the in-frame clones, and not every one. That table gives V, J and clone size, and the DNA gave D and trimming. Here the sample spans about 300,000 clones, roughly 90% being singletons. Patients from Seattle were sampled longitudinally, starting during active infection. The V end lost 0 bases, the J end lost 1 base, and 12 bases lay between the germline ends. CDR3 length equals 16 residues. CDR1 and CDR2 from the germline V gene are MGHRA and YSYEKL.

The sequenced material came from peripheral blood. The receptor's source is a woman aged 30 to 39 with COVID-19, enrolled during active disease. The chain carries TRBV4-1 and TRBJ1-2; TRBD1 is a possible D gene (5 bases). The CDR3 DNA is TGCGCCAGCAGCCAAGAAGGGTTGGGGGGTAACTATGGCTACACCTTC. It translates to CASSQEGLGGNYGYTF.